This is a list of T cell receptor beta chains from one sample in a study of blood T cell repertoires in COVID-19. Some clones are missing from TCRdb's copy, which holds only in-frame ones; the method was immunoSEQ multiplex PCR. The sample holds roughly 150,000 clones; 75% to 90% are singletons and the top ten take approximately 2.8%. Specimen: peripheral blood. The receptor source for this set is a woman between 55 and 75 years old with active COVID-19. Both conserved end residues are part of each CDR3. Each record gives: clone size, J gene, D gene, V gene, CDR3 DNA, CDR3 protein. The D gene is left open where the match is weak. A clone size is listed for some rows: how often the clone was seen (once, few, many), or a class if it is expanded.

. | TRBJ2-6 | . | TRBV19 | TGTGCCAGTAGTATGCGTGGCGCAGGTGGTTACTCTGGGGCCAACGTCCTGACTTTC | CASSMRGAGGYSGANVLTF
. | TRBJ2-7 | . | TRBV7-3 | TGTGCCAGCAGCCCGTCGACAGGCGCCGGGCAGTACTTC | CASSPSTGAGQYF
. | TRBJ2-3 | . | TRBV11-2 | TGTGCCAGAAAAATAACTCTGGGGGAGGCATCAGATACGCAGTATTTT | CARKITLGEASDTQYF
. | TRBJ2-7 | TRBD2 | TRBV7-3 | TGTGCCAGCAGCTTAGGGGGAGGGGCCGGGACCCCCTACGAGCAGTACTTC | CASSLGGGAGTPYEQYF
once | TRBJ2-5 | . | TRBV27 | TGTGCCAGCAGTTTACAGGGTCGGGGGACAGCTTACCAAGAGACCCAGTACTTC | CASSLQGRGTAYQETQYF
. | TRBJ2-1 | . | TRBV7-9 | TGTGCCAGCAGCTTAGTTTTGCGGGGCAATGAGCAGTTCTTC | CASSLVLRGNEQFF
. | TRBJ1-6 | . | TRBV10-1 | TGCGCCGGCCGCCCGACCCCACGACACACCAAATTGGGTTCACCCCTCCACTTT | CAGRPTPRHTKLGSPLHF
. | TRBJ1-5 | . | TRBV19 | TGTGCCAGTAGTGCAGACATCAGGCCCCAGCATTTT | CASSADIRPQHF
. | TRBJ2-1 | TRBD1 | TRBV24-1 | TGTGCCACCAGTGACTTGAAGACAGGGCTCTCCTACAATGAGCAGTTCTTC | CATSDLKTGLSYNEQFF
. | TRBJ2-7 | TRBD1 | TRBV28 | TGTGCCAGCAGCCCGACAGGGCTGAGCTCCTACGAGCAGTACTTC | CASSPTGLSSYEQYF
. | TRBJ1-6 | . | TRBV4-1 | TGCGCCAGCAGCCTATGGACAGATACTCCCTCACCCCTCCACTTT | CASSLWTDTPSPLHF
once | TRBJ2-7 | . | TRBV6-5 | TGTGCCAGCAGTCCGCGGATAGCAGAGTCCCACGAGCAGTACTTC | CASSPRIAESHEQYF
. | TRBJ2-7 | . | TRBV27 | TGTGCCAGCAGTTCTAAGGGGCCTCTACCGCAGTACTTC | CASSSKGPLPQYF
once | TRBJ2-5 | TRBD2 | TRBV7-2 | TGTGCCAGCAGCCCCCTGGGGGGGAGGGCCGGGGAGACCCAGTACTTC | CASSPLGGRAGETQYF
. | TRBJ1-2 | . | TRBV3-1/TRBV3-2 | TGTGCCAGCAGCCAAAAAGGGGGATCTGGCTACACCTTC | CASSQKGGSGYTF
. | TRBJ1-1 | . | TRBV7-6 | TGTGCCAGCAGCTTGATTGCAGGCAGCATGAACACTGAAGCTTTCTTT | CASSLIAGSMNTEAFF
. | TRBJ2-5 | TRBD2 | TRBV7-3 | TGTGCCAGCAGTTCCTCGCCTAGCGGGACCGAGACCCAGTACTTC | CASSSSPSGTETQYF
. | TRBJ1-1 | TRBD1 | TRBV11-2 | TGTGCCAGCAGCTTAGCACAGGGGGCGACTGAAGCTTTCTTT | CASSLAQGATEAFF
. | TRBJ1-1 | . | TRBV3-1/TRBV3-2 | TGTGCCAGCAGCCAAGAAGAGCCCGCCAACACTGAAGCTTTCTTT | CASSQEEPANTEAFF
. | TRBJ2-1 | . | TRBV7-2 | TGTGCCAGCAGCCATACCGGGTACTCGACTGAGCAGTTCTTC | CASSHTGYSTEQFF
. | TRBJ2-7 | . | TRBV12-3/TRBV12-4 | TGTGCCAGCGGCCTGGGGGAGGCCTACGAGCAGTACTTC | CASGLGEAYEQYF
few | TRBJ1-1 | TRBD1 | TRBV6-5 | TGTGCCAGCAGGGCCGGGACAGGGAAGACTGAAGCTTTCTTT | CASRAGTGKTEAFF
. | TRBJ2-7 | . | TRBV2 | TGTGCCAGCCAAACCTTGGGCCCCGAGCAGTACTTC | CASQTLGPEQYF
. | TRBJ2-5 | . | TRBV6-5 | TGTGCCAGCAGTTACGGCTCTGGGGGGACCCAAGAGACCCAGTACTTC | CASSYGSGGTQETQYF
. | TRBJ2-1 | TRBD2 | TRBV5-3 | TGTGCCAGAAGCTGGGGTGCCCGGGGGGATGAGCAGTTCTTC | CARSWGARGDEQFF
. | TRBJ2-1 | TRBD2 | TRBV28 | TGTGCCAGCAGTTTACTAGCGGGAGGGAAACACAATGAGCAGTTCTTC | CASSLLAGGKHNEQFF
. | TRBJ1-5 | . | TRBV6-5 | TGTGCCAGCAGTCGGACAGTTAGCAATCAGCCCCAGCATTTT | CASSRTVSNQPQHF
. | TRBJ2-2 | . | TRBV6-5 | TGTGCCAGCAGTTACTCGAGCGGCGTGAGCACCGGGGAGCTGTTTTTT | CASSYSSGVSTGELFF
. | TRBJ1-1 | TRBD1 | TRBV7-6 | TGTGCCAGCAGCCCAATCTATACAGGGGGGGCTGAAGCTTTCTTT | CASSPIYTGGAEAFF
. | TRBJ2-5 | TRBD2 | TRBV6-5 | TGTGCCACCCGGACTAGCGGGAGCAAAGGAGAGACCCAGTACTTC | CATRTSGSKGETQYF
. | TRBJ1-6 | . | TRBV30 | TGTGCCTGGAGTGGGGGCAGCGGGGCTTCACCCCTCCACTTT | CAWSGGSGASPLHF
. | TRBJ1-4 | . | TRBV14 | TGTGCCAGCAGCCAAGTCGGTTCTAATGAAAAACTGTTTTTT | CASSQVGSNEKLFF
. | TRBJ1-2 | . | TRBV6-5 | TGTGCCAGCAGTTACGGGAGAGATGGCTACACCTTC | CASSYGRDGYTF
. | TRBJ2-7 | . | TRBV2 | TGTGCCACAAAAGTAGGGGGTACCTACGAGCAGTACTTC | CATKVGGTYEQYF
. | TRBJ1-5 | . | TRBV4-1 | TGCGCCAGCAGCTCCGATGGAGACCAGCCCCAGCATTTT | CASSSDGDQPQHF
. | TRBJ2-1 | TRBD2 | TRBV19 | TGTGCCAGTAGTAGGGCGGGAGGGGTTAATGAGCAGTTCTTC | CASSRAGGVNEQFF
. | TRBJ2-2 | . | TRBV9 | TGTGCCAGCAGCCTCCACTCCGACGGGGAGCTGTTTTTT | CASSLHSDGELFF
. | TRBJ2-7 | TRBD1 | TRBV6-2/TRBV6-3 | TGTGCCAGCAGTTACATCGGGACAGGGTACTACGAGCAGTACTTC | CASSYIGTGYYEQYF
. | TRBJ2-5 | . | TRBV4-2 | TGTGCCAGCAGCCAAGATCAGTGGGAGACCCAGTACTTC | CASSQDQWETQYF
. | TRBJ1-3 | . | TRBV30 | TGTGCCTGGAGGCGGACAGATTTAAACACCATATATTTT | CAWRRTDLNTIYF
. | TRBJ1-1 | TRBD1 | TRBV7-9 | TGTGCCAGCAGCCCTCGGGACAGGGGGAACACTGAAGCTTTCTTT | CASSPRDRGNTEAFF
. | TRBJ1-1 | TRBD1 | TRBV18 | TGTGCCAGCTCACCACCCCAGGGACAGCGAAGGACTGAAGCTTTCTTT | CASSPPQGQRRTEAFF
. | TRBJ1-1 | TRBD1 | TRBV28 | TGTGCCAGCAGTCCACCACCGGGACAGGGGAGGTCTGAAGCTTTCTTT | CASSPPPGQGRSEAFF
. | TRBJ2-1 | . | TRBV14 | TGTGCCAGCAGCCAAGTCCGCGGTGGCAATGAGCAGTTCTTC | CASSQVRGGNEQFF
. | TRBJ2-1 | TRBD2 | TRBV9 | TGTGCCAGCAGCGTAGAAGGGCCGGGGGGTGAGCAGTTCTTC | CASSVEGPGGEQFF